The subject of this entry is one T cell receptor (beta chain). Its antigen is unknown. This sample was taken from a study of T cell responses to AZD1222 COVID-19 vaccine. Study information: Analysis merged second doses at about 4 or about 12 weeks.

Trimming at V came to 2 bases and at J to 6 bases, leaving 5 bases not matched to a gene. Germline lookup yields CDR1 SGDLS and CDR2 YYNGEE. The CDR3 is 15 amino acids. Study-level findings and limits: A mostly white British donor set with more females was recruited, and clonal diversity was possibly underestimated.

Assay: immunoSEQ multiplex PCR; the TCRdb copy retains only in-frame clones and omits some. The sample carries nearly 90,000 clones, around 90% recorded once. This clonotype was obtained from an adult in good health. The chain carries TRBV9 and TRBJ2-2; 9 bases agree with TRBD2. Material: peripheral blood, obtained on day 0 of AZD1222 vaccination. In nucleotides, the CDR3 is TGTGCCAGCAGCGTGGTAGCGGGAGCGGCCGGGGAGCTGTTTTTT. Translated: CASSVVAGAAGELFF.